The 16 T cell receptor beta chains in this list originate from one sample, sequenced in a study of molecular identifiers for immune sequencing clone quantification. TCRdb independently ran MiXCR on the PCR reads; one entry per CDR3 protein. The data hold 550,000 to 750,000 distinct CDR3 sequences, with about 20% observed a single time. The sequenced material came from naive CD8+ T cells from blood, with Jurkat cell RNA spiked in. Subset of the sample: FACS-sorted CD8+CD4-CCR7+CD45RA+ naive T cells. The receptor set was obtained from a human donor in good health. Some libraries in this study had Jurkat cell RNA spiked in.

The V gene is TRBV24-1, the J gene TRBJ2-5; 13 positions agree with TRBD2. The junction had 6 bases not matched to a gene; V was cut back by 4 bases and J by 2 bases. The CDR3 covers 17 residues. Germline values: CDR1 KGHDR, CDR2 SFDVKD. This chain's CDR3 is CATSDRTGLAGQETQYF. The CDR3 DNA is TGTGCCACCAGTGACCGGACGGGACTAGCGGGACAAGAGACCCAGTACTTC.

In its sample, this clonotype was seen many times. V and J are TRBV7-2 and TRBJ2-1; D perhaps matches TRBD1 (6 bases). CDR1 is SGHTA, CDR2 FQGNSA, per germline. The CDR3 runs 17 residues. V was shortened by 0 bases and J by 8 bases, with 20 bases between the two germline ends. The CDR3 sequence: CASSLAAGVIPADEQFF. The DNA for the CDR3 is TGTGCCAGCAGCTTAGCGGCAGGGGTGATACCTGCGGATGAGCAGTTCTTC.

Remarks on this clonotype: Being one base from a much bigger clone, this may be a read error. The chain couples TRBV7-9 to TRBJ2-2; D may be TRBD1 (5 bases). The CDR3 sequence is 15 residues long. V was cut by 4 bases and J by 1 base, with 10 bases left in between. Germline-derived CDR1 and CDR2 are SEHNR and FQNEAQ (reference sequence). As DNA, the CDR3 is TGTGCCAGCAGCTCAGGACAATGGAACACCGGGGAGCTGTTTTTT. Its protein is CASSSGQWNTGELFF.

This clonotype was detected many times. CDR3 region: CASSLGQLGQPQHF. The CDR3 bases are TGTGCCAGCAGCTTAGGACAGTTAGGGCAGCCCCAGCATTTT. The chain employs TRBV7-6 and TRBJ1-5; TRBD1 might be the D (5 bases). This CDR3 comprises 14 residues. CDR1 and CDR2 (germline): SGHVS, FNYEAQ. Trimming took off 1 base at V and 7 bases at J, with 11 bases between the two ends. Full variable domain (outside the CDR3, taken from reference TRBV7-6 and TRBJ1-5): GAGVSQSPRYKVTKRGQDVALRCDPISGHVSLYWYRQALGQGPEFLTYFNYEAQQDKSGLPNDRFSAERPEGSISTLTIQRTEQRDSAMYRCASSLGQLGQPQHFGDGTRLSIL.

This clonotype was counted many times. Written as DNA, the CDR3 is TGTGCCAGCAGCTTGCTCAGGGTAGGACCCGGGGAGCTGTTTTTT. Translated, it gives CASSLLRVGPGELFF. The chain combines TRBV5-6 with TRBJ2-2, with D perhaps TRBD1 (5 bases). Trimming removed 1 base from V and 6 bases from J, with 13 bases in between. Germline V gene lookup returns CDR1 SGHDT and CDR2 YYEEEE. The CDR3 consists of 15 residues.

This clonotype was counted ten times or more. The J gene is TRBJ2-7, the V gene TRBV4-1, with 9 bases fitting TRBD2. Germline-derived CDR1 and CDR2 are MGHRA and YSYEKL. The CDR3 is made up of 17 amino acids. The ends lost 3 bases at V and 2 bases at J; junction bases unmatched: 11. The CDR3 region has the DNA TGCGCCAGCAGCCACGGAAATAGCGGGGGTGCGACCTACGAGCAGTACTTC. It is translated as CASSHGNSGGATYEQYF.

J is TRBJ2-3 and V is TRBV27, with D uncertain. The CDR3 covers 15 residues. The germline gives CDR1 MNHEY, CDR2 SMNVEV (reference sequence). V lost 3 bases and J lost 2, with 12 bases in between. The CDR3 nucleotides read TGTGCCAGCAGTTTGCTTACAGCTCCCACAGATACGCAGTATTTT. It specifies CASSLLTAPTDTQYF.

This clonotype was detected many times. The chain uses TRBV7-9 and TRBJ2-5; a possible D gene is TRBD1 (5 bases). The V end lost 3 bases, the J end lost 5 bases, and 16 bases lay between the germline ends. This CDR3 has 15 residues. Germline loops: CDR1 SEHNR, CDR2 FQNEAQ (reference sequence). CDR3: CASSFPQGHFETQYF. The CDR3 DNA is TGTGCCAGCAGCTTCCCTCAGGGCCATTTTGAGACCCAGTACTTC.

This clonotype showed up many times. The rearrangement links TRBV5-4 to TRBJ2-5, with D hard to call. CDR3 length: 13 amino acids. Trimming took 6 bases from V and 0 from J, leaving 9 bases between them. CDR1 and CDR2 (germline): SGHNT, YYREEE (reference sequence). CDR3 in amino acids: CASKVPNQETQYF. CDR3 in DNA: TGTGCCAGCAAGGTACCGAACCAAGAGACCCAGTACTTC.

This clonotype occurred many times. The V call is TRBV7-9, the J call TRBJ2-1; D remains unclear. The germline V gene has CDR1 SEHNR and CDR2 FQNEAQ (reference sequence). The CDR3 extends over 14 amino acids. V was shortened by 2 bases and J by 9 bases, with 14 bases between the two germline ends. The CDR3 region is CASSLSGGYGEQFF. The CDR3 bases are TGTGCCAGCAGCTTATCCGGCGGATATGGTGAGCAGTTCTTC.

This clonotype was seen ten or more times. The V call is TRBV4-3, the J call TRBJ2-7; a weak D match, TRBD1 (5 bases). Germline CDR1 LGHNA, CDR2 YSLEER. This CDR3 comprises 16 residues. V lost 1 base and J lost 3, with 16 bases in between. This CDR3 reads CASSQGRSTEFYEQYF. CDR3 bases: TGCGCCAGCAGCCAAGGACGCTCGACAGAGTTCTACGAGCAGTACTTC.

This clonotype showed up just a few times. The chain is built from TRBV11-3 and TRBJ2-1, with 7 bases fitting TRBD2. CDR3 size: 16 residues. CDR1 is SGHNT and CDR2 is YENEEA in the germline V gene. Trimming removed 0 bases from V and 5 bases from J; junction bases left unmatched: 7. The CDR3, as DNA: TGTGCCAGCAGCTTAGAGGTGGGGGGGTCAAACAATGAGCAGTTCTTC. It yields the protein CASSLEVGGSNNEQFF.

On this clonotype: A much larger clone sits a single nucleotide away, making a read error possible. This chain links TRBV7-2 with TRBJ2-7; 7 bases are a match to TRBD1. The ends lost 0 bases at V and 5 bases at J; junction bases unmatched: 25. The germline CDR1 and CDR2 sequences are SGHTA and FQGNSA. The CDR3 contains 21 residues. Here the CDR3 DNA reads TGTGCCAGCAGCTTAGCGCTACCCGGGACAGAAGGACTTGAGACCACCCACGAGCAGTACTTC. This translates into CASSLALPGTEGLETTHEQYF.

This clonotype was observed many times. The chain joins TRBV7-6 to TRBJ2-7, with D perhaps TRBD1 (5 bases). CDR3 length: 14 amino acids. Trimming pared 5 bases from V and 3 bases from J, leaving 14 bases between. Looked up from germline, CDR1 is SGHVS and CDR2 is FNYEAQ. The CDR3 DNA reads as TGTGCCAGCAGCACAGGAACAAGCCGCTACGAGCAGTACTTC. As protein: CASSTGTSRYEQYF.

A remark on this clonotype: A much larger clone is a single base away; this may be a read error. V and J are TRBV5-1 and TRBJ2-5; 9 bases are shared with TRBD2. Per germline, CDR1 SGHRS and CDR2 YFSETQ. There are 19 residues in the CDR3. CDR3 in DNA: TGCGCCGGCAGCTTGACCACCGGGACTAGCAACATAAAACAAGAGACCCAGTACTTC. The encoded protein is CAGSLTTGTSNIKQETQYF. Using reference TRBV5-1 and TRBJ2-5 for the parts outside the CDR3, the full variable domain is KAGVTQTPRYLIKTRGQQVTLSCSPISGHRSVSWYQQTPGQGLQFLFEYFSETQRNKGNFPGRFSGRQFSNSRSEMNVSTLELGDSALYLCAGSLTTGTSNIKQETQYFGPGTRLLVL.

With regard to this clonotype: The conserved closing phenylalanine or tryptophan is absent in this CDR3, likely reflecting a read error. This chain links TRBV6-2 or TRBV6-3 with TRBJ2-7, with D unresolved. The CDR3 contains 13 residues. V lost 5 bases and J 0 bases, leaving 8 bases between the germline ends. Germline lookup yields CDR1 MNHEY and CDR2 SVGEGT. CDR3 nucleotide sequence: TGTGCCAGCAGTCCGGTAGCCTCCTACGAGCAGTACATC. The encoded protein is CASSPVASYEQYI.